These 10 T cell receptor beta chains were sequenced from one sample in a study of blood T cell repertoires in COVID-19. Sequencing used immunoSEQ multiplex PCR; TCRdb keeps in-frame clones, though not all of them. Of 200,000 to 300,000 clones listed, approximately 83% are singletons. Source material: peripheral blood. The receptors come from a woman younger than 45 who had recovered from COVID-19.

This clone has ten or more counts. V and J are TRBV3-1 (or the pseudogene TRBV3-2) and TRBJ2-5; D gene ambiguous. Between the trimmed V and J ends, which lost 0 bases and 2 bases, there was a span of 4 bases. The germline gives CDR1 LGHDT, CDR2 YNNKEL (reference sequence). This CDR3 comprises 13 residues. The CDR3 here is CASSQDSQETQYF. For the CDR3, the DNA is TGTGCCAGCAGCCAAGATTCTCAAGAGACCCAGTACTTC.

V gene TRBV6-6 combines with J gene TRBJ2-1, with TRBD1 as a possible D gene (6 bases). V was cut by 6 bases and J by 5 bases, with 14 bases left in between. Germline V gene sequence: CDR1 MNHNY, CDR2 SVGAGI (reference sequence). The CDR3 is 14 amino acids. CDR3 region: CASSRQESNNEQFF. CDR3 sequence (DNA): TGTGCCAGCAGCCGACAGGAATCGAACAATGAGCAGTTCTTC.

The chain is built from TRBV19 and TRBJ2-7; TRBD1 matches 10 bases. The germline CDR1 and CDR2 sequences are LNHDA and SQIVND (reference sequence). J lost 2 bases, V lost 5 bases, and 15 bases had no gene match. This CDR3 is 18 amino acids long. The chain's CDR3 is CASSSRKGQGTVPYEQYF. The CDR3 DNA reads TGTGCCAGTAGTTCCCGAAAGGGACAGGGGACCGTTCCCTACGAGCAGTACTTC.

CDR3 sequence: CASGTGWHHEQFF. CDR3 DNA sequence: TGTGCCAGCGGGACAGGGTGGCATCATGAGCAGTTCTTC. The rearrangement uses TRBV19 and TRBJ2-1, with 9 bases aligning to TRBD1. The CDR3 runs 13 residues. V dropped 9 bases and J dropped 8; count of bases not matched to a gene: 8. Germline V gives CDR1 LNHDA, CDR2 SQIVND (reference sequence).

The chain is built from TRBV19 and TRBJ2-1; TRBD1 matches 10 bases. The ends lost 4 bases at V and 7 bases at J; junction bases unmatched: 4. CDR3 length: 14 residues. Germline V gene lookup returns CDR1 LNHDA and CDR2 SQIVND (reference sequence). CDR3 amino acids: CASSTGTGVNEQFF. The CDR3 DNA reads TGTGCCAGTAGTACTGGGACAGGGGTAAATGAGCAGTTCTTC.

The chain has TRBV7-9 and TRBJ1-1; no clear D gene. Trimming took off 0 bases at V and 2 bases at J, with 13 bases between the two ends. From germline, CDR1 is SEHNR and CDR2 FQNEAQ (reference sequence). This CDR3 is 16 amino acids long. CDR3 nucleotide sequence: TGTGCCAGCAGCTTAGCCGATTGGGCCCCTAACACTGAAGCTTTCTTT. Protein product: CASSLADWAPNTEAFF.

This chain uses TRBV5-4 with TRBJ2-3; D is unresolved. The CDR3 totals 12 residues. V was trimmed by 2 bases and J by 8 bases, leaving 9 bases between them. Germline loops: CDR1 SGHNT, CDR2 YYREEE (reference sequence). CDR3 amino acids: CASSFSGGTQYF. The CDR3 nucleotides are TGTGCCAGCAGCTTCAGTGGCGGTACGCAGTATTTT.

This clone was observed a few times. This chain uses TRBV2 with TRBJ2-5, with 7 bases identical to TRBD1. The germline V gene encodes CDR1 SNHLY and CDR2 FYNNEI. The CDR3 consists of 15 residues. J lost 4 bases, V lost 5 bases, and 10 bases had no gene match. CDR3 loop: CASSFETGAGETQYF. The CDR3 bases are TGTGCCAGCAGTTTCGAAACAGGGGCAGGAGAGACCCAGTACTTC.

The chain employs TRBV2 and TRBJ2-5; maybe TRBD2 (5 bases). The CDR3 spans 15 residues. V lost 5 bases to trimming and J lost 5 bases, with 18 bases between them. Germline CDR1 reads SNHLY; CDR2 reads FYNNEI. The CDR3: CASSLFASRGETQYF. In DNA form, the CDR3 reads TGTGCCAGCAGTCTCTTCGCTAGCAGAGGGGAGACCCAGTACTTC.

The V gene is TRBV3-1 (or the pseudogene TRBV3-2), the J gene TRBJ1-2; D unclear. Trimming left V 7 bases short and J 2 bases short, with 8 bases between. Germline V gives CDR1 LGHDT, CDR2 YNNKEL (reference sequence). The CDR3 is 12 residues long. Here the CDR3 reads CASKGENYGYTF. The DNA of the CDR3 is TGTGCCAGCAAAGGAGAAAACTATGGCTACACCTTC.